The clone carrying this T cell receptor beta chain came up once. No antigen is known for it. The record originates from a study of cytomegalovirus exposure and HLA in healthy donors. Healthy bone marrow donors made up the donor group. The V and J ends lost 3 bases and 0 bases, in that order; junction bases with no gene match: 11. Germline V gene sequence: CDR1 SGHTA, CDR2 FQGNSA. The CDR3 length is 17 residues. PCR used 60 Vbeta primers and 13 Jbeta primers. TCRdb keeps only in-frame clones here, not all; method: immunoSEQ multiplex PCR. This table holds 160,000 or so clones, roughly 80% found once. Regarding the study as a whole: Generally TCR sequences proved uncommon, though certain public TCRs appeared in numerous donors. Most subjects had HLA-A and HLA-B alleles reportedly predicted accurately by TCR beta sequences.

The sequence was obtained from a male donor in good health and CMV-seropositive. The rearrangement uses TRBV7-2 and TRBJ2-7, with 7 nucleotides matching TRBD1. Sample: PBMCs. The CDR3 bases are TGTGCCAGCAGCTTTCAGTCGGGACAGATGGGCTCCTACGAGCAGTACTTC. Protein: CASSFQSGQMGSYEQYF.